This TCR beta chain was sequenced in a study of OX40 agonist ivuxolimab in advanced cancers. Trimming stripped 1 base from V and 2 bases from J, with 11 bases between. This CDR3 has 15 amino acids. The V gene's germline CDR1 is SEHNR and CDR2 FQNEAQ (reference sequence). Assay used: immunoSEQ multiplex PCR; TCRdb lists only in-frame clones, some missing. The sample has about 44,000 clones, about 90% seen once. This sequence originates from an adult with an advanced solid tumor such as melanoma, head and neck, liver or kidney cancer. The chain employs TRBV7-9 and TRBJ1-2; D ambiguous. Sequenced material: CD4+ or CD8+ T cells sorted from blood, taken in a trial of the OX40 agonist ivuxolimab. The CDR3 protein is CASSLGPFANYGYTF. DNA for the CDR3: TGTGCCAGCAGCTTAGGACCTTTTGCGAACTATGGCTACACCTTC.